This T cell receptor (beta chain) was sequenced in a study of blood T cell repertoires in COVID-19. Study as a whole: Donors in the United States, Italy and Spain gave samples during acute or convalescent COVID-19. T cells, B-cell-depleted T cells, or PBMCs provided the cDNA or gDNA that served as material.

As handled by the study authors: Reference gene primer amplification yielded estimated nucleated cell counts. Produced via immunoSEQ multiplex PCR; TCRdb's table is partial and in-frame only. V, J and clone size are those of that table, while D and trimming were read from the DNA. The sample lists tens of thousands of clones, approximately 91% seen once, with 7.3% in the top ten. The germline V gene encodes CDR1 SGDLS and CDR2 YYNGEE. The length of the CDR3 is 15 residues. Trimming shortened V by 1 base and J by 1 base, and 10 bases separated the two germline ends. This receptor was identified in a man between 70 and 80 years old with acute or convalescent COVID-19. The chain has TRBV9 and TRBJ2-3, with D possibly matching TRBD2 (6 bases). What was sequenced was peripheral blood. In DNA form, the CDR3 reads TGTGCCAGCAGCGTATCATTAGCGGGCACAGATACGCAGTATTTT. As protein: CASSVSLAGTDTQYF.